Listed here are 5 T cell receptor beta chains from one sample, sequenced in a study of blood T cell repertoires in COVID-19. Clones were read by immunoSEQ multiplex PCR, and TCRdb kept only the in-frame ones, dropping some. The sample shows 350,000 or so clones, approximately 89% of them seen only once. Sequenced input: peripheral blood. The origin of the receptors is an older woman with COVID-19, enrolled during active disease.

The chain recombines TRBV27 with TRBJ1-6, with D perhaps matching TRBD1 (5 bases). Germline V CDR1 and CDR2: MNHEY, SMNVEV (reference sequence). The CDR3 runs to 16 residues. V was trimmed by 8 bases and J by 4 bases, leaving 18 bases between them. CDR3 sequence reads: CASSLGGGAYNSPLHF. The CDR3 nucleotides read TGTGCCAGCTCTTTGGGGGGGGGTGCGTATAATTCACCCCTCCACTTT.

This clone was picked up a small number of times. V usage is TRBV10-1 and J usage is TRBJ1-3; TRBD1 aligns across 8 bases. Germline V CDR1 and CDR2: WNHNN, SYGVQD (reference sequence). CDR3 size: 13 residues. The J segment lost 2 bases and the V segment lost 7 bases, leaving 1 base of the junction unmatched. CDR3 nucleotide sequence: TGCGCCAGCACAGGGGGCCCTGGAAACACCATATATTTT. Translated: CASTGGPGNTIYF.

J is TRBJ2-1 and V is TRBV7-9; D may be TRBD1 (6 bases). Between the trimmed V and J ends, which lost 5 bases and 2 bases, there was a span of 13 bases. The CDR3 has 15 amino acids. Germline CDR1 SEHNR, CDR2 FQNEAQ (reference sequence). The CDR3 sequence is CASSLGAGAYNEQFF. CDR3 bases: TGTGCCAGCAGCCTAGGGGCAGGGGCCTACAATGAGCAGTTCTTC. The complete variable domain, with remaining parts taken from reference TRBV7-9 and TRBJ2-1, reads DTGVSQNPRHKITKRGQNVTFRCDPISEHNRLYWYRQTLGQGPEFLTYFQNEAQLEKSRLLSDRFSAERPKGSFSTLEIQRTEQGDSAMYLCASSLGAGAYNEQFFGPGTRLTVL.

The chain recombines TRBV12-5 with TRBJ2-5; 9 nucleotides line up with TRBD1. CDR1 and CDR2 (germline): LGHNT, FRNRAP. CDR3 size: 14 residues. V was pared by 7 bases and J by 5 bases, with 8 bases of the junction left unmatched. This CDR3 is CASAKQGAAETQYF. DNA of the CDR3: TGTGCTAGTGCCAAACAGGGGGCGGCGGAGACCCAGTACTTC.

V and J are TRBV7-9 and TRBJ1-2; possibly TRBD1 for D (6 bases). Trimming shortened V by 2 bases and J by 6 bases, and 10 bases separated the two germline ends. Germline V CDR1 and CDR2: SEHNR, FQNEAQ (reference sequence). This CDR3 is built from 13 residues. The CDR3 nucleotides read TGTGCCAGCAGCTTATTATCAGGGGATGGCTACACCTTC. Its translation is CASSLLSGDGYTF. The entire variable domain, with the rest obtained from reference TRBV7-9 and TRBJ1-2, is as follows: DTGVSQNPRHKITKRGQNVTFRCDPISEHNRLYWYRQTLGQGPEFLTYFQNEAQLEKSRLLSDRFSAERPKGSFSTLEIQRTEQGDSAMYLCASSLLSGDGYTFGSGTRLTVV.